This T cell receptor beta chain appears in the sequencing data of a study of blood T cells in healthy people across ages. Germline V gene data show CDR1 as MGHRA and CDR2 as YSYEKL. This CDR3 is built from 16 residues. V gave up 2 bases and J gave up 0 bases, with 14 bases separating them. Turning to this clonotype: What it recognizes is unknown.

The authors ran a second PCR of roughly 6 to 11 cycles using a sample-barcoded 5' primer and a J-beta primer mix. Carrying 12 random nucleotides, a template-switch adaptor labeled each individual cDNA molecule. TCRdb used MiXCR to reprocess the 5' RACE reads, holding one entry per CDR3 protein. The data hold approximately 820,000 distinct CDR3 sequences, with under 45% observed a single time. Whole-study results and caveats: Researchers said unsorted PBMCs prevented a conclusive naive versus antigen-experienced comparison. Strong correlation was found linking TCR beta diversity to naive T cell percentage.

Extraction yielded at least 5 micrograms of total RNA per sample. The chain carries TRBV4-1 and TRBJ2-7, with unresolved D. Sequencing used blood. The clonotype comes from a man aged 60-69 years in good health. The CDR3 DNA reads as TGCGCCAGCAGCCAAACGACCGGCTTACCCTCCTACGAGCAGTACTTC. Amino acid sequence: CASSQTTGLPSYEQYF.